The 22 T cell receptor beta chains presented below share a single source sample, sequenced in a study of beta chain features in type 1 diabetes. Reverse transcribing all isolated RNA meant expressed TCRB transcripts were sequenced. Libraries were prepared by immunoSEQ multiplex PCR; TCRdb keeps only in-frame clonotypes and omits some of them. In the table there are just over 450,000 clones, approximately 31% of which are singletons. Specimen: naive CD4+ T cells from blood. The receptors were sampled from a man aged 18 to 29 in good health.

This clone has a handful of counts. This chain joins TRBV15 and TRBJ1-2, with 9 nucleotides matching TRBD1. The CDR3 runs to 15 residues. Germline trimming cut 3 bases from V and 4 bases from J; bases unmatched to any gene: 6. The germline V gene encodes CDR1 LNHNV and CDR2 YYDKDF (reference sequence). CDR3 residues: CATSSPDRGPYGYTF. CDR3 nucleotide sequence: TGTGCCACCAGCAGCCCGGACAGGGGACCCTATGGCTACACCTTC.

This clone showed up just a few times. The CDR3 here is CASKVRGTGELFF. The CDR3 nucleotides read TGTGCCAGCAAGGTGCGCGGCACCGGGGAGCTGTTTTTT. The J gene is TRBJ2-2, the V gene TRBV7-9; D is uncertain. The V gene lost 7 bases and the J gene lost 4 bases, with 10 bases spanning the gap. The CDR3 sequence is 13 residues long. Germline V gene data show CDR1 as SEHNR and CDR2 as FQNEAQ (reference sequence).

This clone was seen only a few times. This chain uses TRBV6-6 with TRBJ2-7; D is possibly TRBD2 (5 bases). Trimming removed 9 bases from V and 1 base from J, with 10 bases in between. CDR1 is MNHNY, CDR2 SVGAGI, per germline (reference sequence). This CDR3 spans 12 amino acids. The CDR3 loop is CASSSSSYEQYF. DNA of the CDR3: TGTGCCAGTTCTAGCAGTTCCTACGAGCAGTACTTC.

V usage is TRBV11-2 and J usage is TRBJ2-1; 12 nucleotides agree with TRBD2. The CDR3 contains 17 residues. V was pared by 1 base and J by 2 bases, with 3 bases of the junction left unmatched. Looked up from germline, CDR1 is SGHAT and CDR2 is FQNNGV. The CDR3 DNA sequence: TGTGCCAGCAGCTTAGTCAGGACTAGCGGGGCCTACAATGAGCAGTTCTTC. Its translation: CASSLVRTSGAYNEQFF.

This clone appeared a few times. The rearrangement joins TRBV29-1 to TRBJ1-1; D might be TRBD1 (6 bases). The CDR3 runs 13 residues. Trimming pared 3 bases from V and 1 base from J, leaving 9 bases between. Germline V CDR1 and CDR2: SQVTM, ANQGSEA. CDR3 sequence reads: CSVEPQGNTEAFF. The DNA of the CDR3 is TGCAGCGTTGAGCCACAGGGGAACACTGAAGCTTTCTTT.

A remark on this clone: Other nucleotide sequences from this sample produce the same CDR3. The rearrangement joins TRBV20-1 to TRBJ2-3; possibly TRBD2 for D (5 bases). Germline-derived CDR1 and CDR2 are DFQATT and SNEGSKA (reference sequence). Trimming took 7 bases from V and 4 from J, leaving 9 bases between them. The CDR3 sequence is 11 residues long. CDR3 loop: CSGGGPDTQYF. CDR3 DNA sequence: TGCAGTGGCGGAGGCCCAGATACGCAGTATTTT.

A few counts support this clone. V and J are TRBV10-3 and TRBJ2-1; TRBD2 agrees at 13 bases. With 6 bases clipped from V and 8 bases from J, the junction kept 10 bases outside the gene matches. The CDR3 covers 16 residues. From germline, CDR1 is ENHRY and CDR2 SYGVKD. The CDR3 DNA reads TGTGCCATCAGCCCCGGACTAGCGGGAGTTTTCGATGAGCAGTTCTTC. Translated: CAISPGLAGVFDEQFF.

The chain joins TRBV6-5 to TRBJ2-3; 7 bases match TRBD1. This CDR3 has 13 amino acids. Losses at the gene ends were 7 bases for V and 5 bases for J; bases not matched to a gene: 6. The germline CDR1 and CDR2 sequences are MNHEY and SVGAGI. CDR3 amino acids: CASTKAGGDTQYF. The CDR3 DNA is TGTGCCAGCACCAAGGCAGGGGGAGATACGCAGTATTTT.

For the CDR3, the DNA is TGCGCCAGCAGTTCGTTAGCGGGAGATACTTACAATGAGCAGTTCTTC. Translating gives CASSSLAGDTYNEQFF. The J gene is TRBJ2-1, the V gene TRBV5-1, with 9 positions matching TRBD2. Trimming at V came to 5 bases and at J to 4 bases, leaving 10 bases not matched to a gene. Germline loops: CDR1 SGHRS, CDR2 YFSETQ. The CDR3 loop spans 16 amino acids.

This clone was seen a few times. The V call is TRBV30, the J call TRBJ2-6; no definite D call. Looked up from germline, CDR1 is GTSNPN and CDR2 is SVGIG (reference sequence). This CDR3 comprises 13 residues. V lost 5 bases, J lost 0 bases, and 5 bases lay in between. The CDR3 DNA follows: TGTGCCTGGCGGATCTCTGGGGCCAACGTCCTGACTTTC. Translating it yields CAWRISGANVLTF. Drawing the rest from reference TRBV30 and TRBJ2-6, the complete variable domain is SQTIHQWPATLVQPVGSPLSLECTVEGTSNPNLYWYRQAAGRGLQLLFYSVGIGQISSEVPQNLSASRPQDRQFILSSKKLLLSDSGFYLCAWRISGANVLTFGAGSRLTVL.

The chain carries TRBV30 and TRBJ2-7, with a tentative D call TRBD2 (7 bases). The CDR3 sequence is 14 residues long. V was shortened by 0 bases and J by 7 bases, with 16 bases between the two germline ends. Looked up from germline, CDR1 is GTSNPN and CDR2 is SVGIG (reference sequence). CDR3 amino acids: CAWSVQGGSREQYF. In nucleotides, the CDR3 is TGTGCCTGGAGTGTACAGGGCGGGAGTCGGGAGCAGTACTTC.

The rearrangement links TRBV7-9 to TRBJ2-1, with TRBD2 matching over 9 bases. This CDR3 has 15 amino acids. V shed 3 bases and J 6 bases; nucleotides not matched to a gene: 6. Germline loops: CDR1 SEHNR, CDR2 FQNEAQ (reference sequence). The CDR3 DNA reads as TGTGCCAGCAGCTTCCCGGGACTAGCCTCCAATGAGCAGTTCTTC. Its protein is CASSFPGLASNEQFF.

The chain has TRBV7-9 and TRBJ1-5; maybe TRBD1 (6 bases). V lost 1 base, J lost 6 bases, and 13 bases lay in between. Germline CDR1 reads SEHNR; CDR2 reads FQNEAQ (reference sequence). This CDR3 comprises 15 residues. This chain's CDR3 is CASSLGSGAIQPQHF. CDR3 DNA sequence: TGTGCCAGCAGCTTAGGGTCGGGGGCAATTCAGCCCCAGCATTTT.

Worth noting for this clone: This sample also contains other DNA sequences that code for the same CDR3. V usage is TRBV7-3 and J usage is TRBJ2-1, with D possibly matching TRBD2 (5 bases). CDR3 length: 14 residues. CDR1 and CDR2 from the germline V gene are SGHTA and FQGTGA. Trimming left V 3 bases short and J 2 bases short, with 8 bases between. The DNA of the CDR3 is TGTGCCAGCAGCTTGAGCGGAACCTACAATGAGCAGTTCTTC. It yields the protein CASSLSGTYNEQFF. Based on the CDR3 plus reference TRBV7-3 and TRBJ2-1, the full variable domain is GAGVSQTPSNKVTEKGKYVELRCDPISGHTALYWYRQSLGQGPEFLIYFQGTGAADDSGLPNDRFFAVRPEGSVSTLKIQRTERGDSAVYLCASSLSGTYNEQFFGPGTRLTVL.

This clone has only a few counts. The genes are TRBV6-5 and TRBJ2-4; the D is unclear. This CDR3 comprises 11 residues. The germline V gene has CDR1 MNHEY and CDR2 SVGAGI. V lost 6 bases and J 9 bases, leaving 9 bases between the germline ends. The DNA of the CDR3 is TGTGCCAGCAGCCGAGGTGGCATTCAGTACTTC. It is translated as CASSRGGIQYF.

There are a few counts of this clone. Other DNA sequences in the same sample also yield this CDR3. This chain connects TRBV2 to TRBJ2-5, with D uncertain. Germline loops: CDR1 SNHLY, CDR2 FYNNEI. The CDR3 has 11 residues. V was trimmed by 1 base and J by 5 bases, leaving 2 bases between them. Here the CDR3 DNA reads TGTGCCAGCAGTGAAGGGGAGACCCAGTACTTC. Its protein is CASSEGETQYF.

In its sample, this clone was seen a few times. This sample includes further DNA sequences coding for the same CDR3. The chain is built from TRBV25-1 and TRBJ2-7; D gene uncertain. Trimming stripped 4 bases from V and 2 bases from J, with 3 bases between. The CDR3 is 11 amino acids. From germline, CDR1 is MGHDK and CDR2 SYGVNS. As DNA, the CDR3 is TGTGCCAGCAGTGGAGCCTACGAGCAGTACTTC. Translation: CASSGAYEQYF.

This clone was detected only a few times. The DNA of the CDR3 is TGCAGCGTTGAAAGGGAATCTGGAAACACCATATATTTT. This sequence encodes CSVERESGNTIYF. The genes are TRBV29-1 and TRBJ1-3; D is unclear. Germline CDR1 reads SQVTM; CDR2 reads ANQGSEA. CDR3 length: 13 amino acids. The ends were cut back, 2 bases at V and 1 base at J, with 6 bases in the middle.

The chain recombines TRBV28 with TRBJ2-5; 9 bases are a match to TRBD1. This CDR3 region has 15 residues. V dropped 8 bases and J dropped 4; count of bases not matched to a gene: 11. Germline assignment: CDR1 MDHEN and CDR2 SYDVKM. The CDR3 region has the DNA TGTGCCAGCTCCCCTCCGGGACAGGGAAGAGAGACCCAGTACTTC. This translates into CASSPPGQGRETQYF.

The gene calls are TRBV5-1 and TRBJ2-2, with D uncertain. CDR3 size: 14 residues. V shed 4 bases and J shed 0 bases, with 7 bases lying between them. The germline CDR1 and CDR2 sequences are SGHRS and YFSETQ. CDR3 coding DNA: TGCGCCAGCAGCCTGCGGCCGAACACCGGGGAGCTGTTTTTT. It specifies CASSLRPNTGELFF.

The V gene is TRBV27, the J gene TRBJ2-7; 7 positions match TRBD1. Germline V gene sequence: CDR1 MNHEY, CDR2 SMNVEV (reference sequence). The CDR3 is made up of 13 amino acids. V lost 6 bases and J lost 3; bases outside the gene matches: 5. CDR3 in amino acids: CASRKTGNYEQYF. The CDR3 nucleotides are TGTGCCAGCAGAAAGACAGGGAACTACGAGCAGTACTTC.

About this clone itself: This sample also contains other DNA sequences that code for the same CDR3. The rearrangement joins TRBV29-1 to TRBJ2-3; a possible D gene is TRBD1 (6 bases). From germline, CDR1 is SQVTM and CDR2 ANQGSEA. Trimming cost V 4 bases and J 1 base, with 6 bases left between them. The CDR3 extends over 12 amino acids. In nucleotides, the CDR3 is TGCAGCGTTGGACAGGGCACAGATACGCAGTATTTT. This encodes CSVGQGTDTQYF.